Listed here are 21 T cell receptor beta chains from one sample, sequenced in a study of blood T cell repertoires in COVID-19. The data were produced by immunoSEQ multiplex PCR, yet TCRdb's version contains in-frame clones alone and is incomplete. The repertoire holds 90,000 to 120,000 clones, with over 80% as singletons. Material: peripheral blood. The receptors were sampled from a woman under 40 with acute or convalescent COVID-19.

The chain employs TRBV13 and TRBJ1-1, with TRBD1 matching 7 bases. The J segment lost 4 bases and the V segment lost 5 bases, leaving 4 bases of the junction unmatched. CDR1 and CDR2 (germline): PRHDT, FYEKMQ (reference sequence). The CDR3 spans 13 residues. DNA for the CDR3: TGTGCCAGCAGCCATAACAGGGGCACTGAAGCTTTCTTT. This encodes CASSHNRGTEAFF.

This chain links TRBV5-6 with TRBJ1-2; 10 nucleotides agree with TRBD1. V dropped 4 bases and J dropped 5; count of bases not matched to a gene: 11. Per germline, CDR1 SGHDT and CDR2 YYEEEE. CDR3 length equals 16 residues. The CDR3, as DNA: TGTGCCAGCAGCACCGGGACAGGGGTCTTTTCTTATGGCTACACCTTC. This sequence encodes CASSTGTGVFSYGYTF.

This chain links TRBV30 with TRBJ2-6, with no clear D. Trimming stripped 4 bases from V and 1 base from J, with 5 bases between. Germline CDR1 and CDR2: GTSNPN and SVGIG (reference sequence). This CDR3 contains 13 residues. The CDR3, as DNA: TGTGCCTGGATGTCGTCTGGGGCCAACGTCCTGACTTTC. Protein product: CAWMSSGANVLTF.

This chain uses TRBV5-5 with TRBJ2-4; 9 bases fit TRBD2. V lost 3 bases, J lost 16 bases, and 11 bases stayed unmatched. CDR1 SGHKS and CDR2 YYEKEE come from the germline V gene (reference sequence). The CDR3 consists of 13 residues. The CDR3 nucleotides are TGTGCCAGCAGCTCCGTGGGACTAGCAGTTGGATACTTC. It yields the protein CASSSVGLAVGYF.

In this sample, this clone turned up once. The genes are TRBV7-8 and TRBJ2-1; the match to TRBD2 covers 7 bases. The CDR3 covers 21 residues. Germline assignment: CDR1 SGHVS and CDR2 FQNEAQ. The ends lost 1 base at V and 0 bases at J; junction bases unmatched: 18. The CDR3 sequence: CASSLDPPAGPAIFSYNEQFF. CDR3 in DNA: TGTGCCAGCAGCTTAGACCCCCCAGCGGGACCCGCCATATTCTCCTACAATGAGCAGTTCTTC.

This chain connects TRBV10-2 to TRBJ2-2; 7 nucleotides align to TRBD2. Germline V gene data show CDR1 as WSHSY and CDR2 as SAAADI. V lost 3 bases, J lost 4 bases, and 8 bases stayed unmatched. The length of the CDR3 is 16 residues. The CDR3 bases are TGCGCCAGCAGTGATATCAGCTGGGGGGGCACCGGGGAGCTGTTTTTT. As protein: CASSDISWGGTGELFF.

The rearrangement joins TRBV7-9 to TRBJ1-2, with D perhaps TRBD1 (6 bases). CDR1 SEHNR and CDR2 FQNEAQ come from the germline V gene (reference sequence). Deletions cut 5 bases from V and 4 bases from J, with 17 bases between. This CDR3 contains 15 residues. The CDR3 DNA follows: TGTGCCAGCAGCCTATCCTACAGGGAGACCTATGGCTACACCTTC. This sequence encodes CASSLSYRETYGYTF.

The chain is built from TRBV28 and TRBJ2-7, with D unclear. This CDR3 has 13 residues. V shed 8 bases and J shed 1 base, with 12 bases lying between them. Germline CDR1 MDHEN, CDR2 SYDVKM. As DNA, the CDR3 is TGTGCCAGCCTACACAGACCATCCTACGAGCAGTACTTC. Translated: CASLHRPSYEQYF.

The chain joins TRBV11-2 to TRBJ2-7, with D possibly being TRBD1 (5 bases). The V gene's germline CDR1 is SGHAT and CDR2 FQNNGV. This CDR3 comprises 19 residues. V dropped 2 bases and J dropped 4 bases, with 27 bases sitting between them. The CDR3 reads CASSLSFSQGRSSIYEQYF. CDR3 in DNA: TGTGCCAGCAGCTTATCATTCTCTCAGGGTCGTTCTTCAATTTACGAGCAGTACTTC.

The chain employs TRBV5-6 and TRBJ2-7, with 9 bases lining up with TRBD2. The CDR3 loop spans 17 amino acids. CDR1 is SGHDT, CDR2 YYEEEE, per germline. V was clipped by 2 bases and J by 5 bases; unmatched bases: 14. The CDR3 reads CASSFVVVAGVRNEQYF. CDR3 DNA: TGTGCCAGCAGCTTTGTAGTCGTAGCGGGAGTGCGTAACGAGCAGTACTTC.

The J gene is TRBJ1-2, the V gene TRBV28, with D perhaps TRBD1 (6 bases). Trimming stripped 10 bases from V and 5 bases from J, with 17 bases between. CDR3 length: 13 residues. From germline, CDR1 is MDHEN and CDR2 SYDVKM. The DNA for the CDR3 is TGTGCCACCCTACGGACAGCTAGATATGGCTACACCTTC. Protein sequence: CATLRTARYGYTF.

This clone was observed a few times. This chain links TRBV12-2 with TRBJ2-1; TRBD2 is the table's D call, not checked against the DNA. TRBV12-2 is a pseudogene. The CDR3 totals 17 residues. CDR3 nucleotides: TGTGCAAGTCGCTTGACGAGCGGACTAGCGGGAGGGACTGAGCAGTTCTTC. Amino acid sequence: CASRLTSGLAGGTEQFF.

V gene TRBV4-2 combines with J gene TRBJ1-1; the D is unclear. Germline CDR1 and CDR2: LGHNA and YNFKEQ. V was clipped by 6 bases and J by 6 bases, with 8 bases between them. The CDR3 spans 11 residues. This CDR3 is CASRREAEAFF. CDR3 DNA: TGTGCCAGCAGACGGGAGGCTGAAGCTTTCTTT.

The chain combines TRBV28 with TRBJ2-3, with D unclear. The CDR3 length is 16 residues. Germline lookup yields CDR1 MDHEN and CDR2 SYDVKM. With 6 bases removed from V and 2 bases from J, the gap between germline ends came to 18 bases. CDR3 sequence reads: CASSPRVVVFTDTQYF. CDR3 DNA: TGTGCCAGCAGCCCACGCGTAGTTGTTTTCACAGATACGCAGTATTTT. Drawing the rest from reference TRBV28 and TRBJ2-3, the complete variable domain is DVKVTQSSRYLVKRTGEKVFLECVQDMDHENMFWYRQDPGLGLRLIYFSYDVKMKEKGDIPEGYSVSREKKERFSLILESASTNQTSMYLCASSPRVVVFTDTQYFGPGTRLTVL.

The chain's CDR3 is CASSLGVAVAGLNEQFF. CDR3 nucleotides: TGTGCCAGCAGTTTGGGGGTGGCAGTGGCGGGGTTGAATGAGCAGTTCTTC. The chain uses TRBV6-2 or TRBV6-3 and TRBJ2-1; possibly TRBD2 for D (6 bases). The length of the CDR3 is 17 residues. The V gene's germline CDR1 is MNHEY and CDR2 SVGEGT. Deletions cut 4 bases from V and 7 bases from J, with 23 bases between.

The genes are TRBV5-1 and TRBJ2-7; 7 bases align to TRBD1. In germline, CDR1 is SGHRS, CDR2 YFSETQ. The CDR3 is made up of 14 amino acids. With 4 bases clipped from V and 2 bases from J, the junction kept 6 bases outside the gene matches. CDR3: CASSIPDRTYEQYF. The CDR3, as DNA: TGCGCCAGCAGCATTCCGGACAGGACCTACGAGCAGTACTTC.

The gene calls are TRBV9 and TRBJ1-1; weak D call: TRBD1 (5 bases). This CDR3 region has 14 residues. Looked up from germline, CDR1 is SGDLS and CDR2 is YYNGEE. V shed 1 base and J shed 5 bases, with 12 bases lying between them. The CDR3 reads CASSVLSGGTEAFF. The CDR3 DNA sequence: TGTGCCAGCAGCGTACTATCCGGGGGAACTGAAGCTTTCTTT.

The chain recombines TRBV7-2 with TRBJ2-7; a weak D match, TRBD1 (5 bases). CDR1 is SGHTA and CDR2 is FQGNSA in the germline V gene. The CDR3 spans 17 residues. Trimming cost V 1 base and J 0 bases, with 16 bases left between them. The CDR3 nucleotides read TGTGCCAGCAGCTTAGGGGGCGGCCGTCCCCACTCCTACGAGCAGTACTTC. Its translation: CASSLGGGRPHSYEQYF.

The chain combines TRBV4-1 with TRBJ2-2; TRBD2 aligns across 12 bases. The germline V gene has CDR1 MGHRA and CDR2 YSYEKL. V shed 5 bases and J 0 bases; nucleotides not matched to a gene: 10. CDR3 length: 19 amino acids. The CDR3 here is CASSVASGGAFANTGELFF. Here the CDR3 DNA reads TGCGCCAGCAGCGTCGCTAGCGGGGGGGCCTTCGCGAACACCGGGGAGCTGTTTTTT.

The chain joins TRBV7-9 to TRBJ2-1; 10 bases map to TRBD2. The V and J ends lost 6 bases and 3 bases, in that order; junction bases with no gene match: 8. Germline CDR1 SEHNR, CDR2 FQNEAQ (reference sequence). This CDR3 comprises 16 residues. The chain's CDR3 is CASSNSGGTDYNEQFF. DNA of the CDR3: TGTGCCAGCAGTAATAGCGGGGGGACGGACTACAATGAGCAGTTCTTC.

This sequence joins TRBV4-3 and TRBJ1-2, with D possibly being TRBD1 (6 bases). The CDR3 is made up of 15 amino acids. Trimming removed 5 bases at V and 6 bases at J, with 19 bases between. CDR1 LGHNA and CDR2 YSLEER come from the germline V gene. The CDR3 reads CASSLWGQRSDGYTF. As DNA, the CDR3 is TGCGCCAGCAGCTTGTGGGGACAACGATCCGATGGCTACACCTTC.